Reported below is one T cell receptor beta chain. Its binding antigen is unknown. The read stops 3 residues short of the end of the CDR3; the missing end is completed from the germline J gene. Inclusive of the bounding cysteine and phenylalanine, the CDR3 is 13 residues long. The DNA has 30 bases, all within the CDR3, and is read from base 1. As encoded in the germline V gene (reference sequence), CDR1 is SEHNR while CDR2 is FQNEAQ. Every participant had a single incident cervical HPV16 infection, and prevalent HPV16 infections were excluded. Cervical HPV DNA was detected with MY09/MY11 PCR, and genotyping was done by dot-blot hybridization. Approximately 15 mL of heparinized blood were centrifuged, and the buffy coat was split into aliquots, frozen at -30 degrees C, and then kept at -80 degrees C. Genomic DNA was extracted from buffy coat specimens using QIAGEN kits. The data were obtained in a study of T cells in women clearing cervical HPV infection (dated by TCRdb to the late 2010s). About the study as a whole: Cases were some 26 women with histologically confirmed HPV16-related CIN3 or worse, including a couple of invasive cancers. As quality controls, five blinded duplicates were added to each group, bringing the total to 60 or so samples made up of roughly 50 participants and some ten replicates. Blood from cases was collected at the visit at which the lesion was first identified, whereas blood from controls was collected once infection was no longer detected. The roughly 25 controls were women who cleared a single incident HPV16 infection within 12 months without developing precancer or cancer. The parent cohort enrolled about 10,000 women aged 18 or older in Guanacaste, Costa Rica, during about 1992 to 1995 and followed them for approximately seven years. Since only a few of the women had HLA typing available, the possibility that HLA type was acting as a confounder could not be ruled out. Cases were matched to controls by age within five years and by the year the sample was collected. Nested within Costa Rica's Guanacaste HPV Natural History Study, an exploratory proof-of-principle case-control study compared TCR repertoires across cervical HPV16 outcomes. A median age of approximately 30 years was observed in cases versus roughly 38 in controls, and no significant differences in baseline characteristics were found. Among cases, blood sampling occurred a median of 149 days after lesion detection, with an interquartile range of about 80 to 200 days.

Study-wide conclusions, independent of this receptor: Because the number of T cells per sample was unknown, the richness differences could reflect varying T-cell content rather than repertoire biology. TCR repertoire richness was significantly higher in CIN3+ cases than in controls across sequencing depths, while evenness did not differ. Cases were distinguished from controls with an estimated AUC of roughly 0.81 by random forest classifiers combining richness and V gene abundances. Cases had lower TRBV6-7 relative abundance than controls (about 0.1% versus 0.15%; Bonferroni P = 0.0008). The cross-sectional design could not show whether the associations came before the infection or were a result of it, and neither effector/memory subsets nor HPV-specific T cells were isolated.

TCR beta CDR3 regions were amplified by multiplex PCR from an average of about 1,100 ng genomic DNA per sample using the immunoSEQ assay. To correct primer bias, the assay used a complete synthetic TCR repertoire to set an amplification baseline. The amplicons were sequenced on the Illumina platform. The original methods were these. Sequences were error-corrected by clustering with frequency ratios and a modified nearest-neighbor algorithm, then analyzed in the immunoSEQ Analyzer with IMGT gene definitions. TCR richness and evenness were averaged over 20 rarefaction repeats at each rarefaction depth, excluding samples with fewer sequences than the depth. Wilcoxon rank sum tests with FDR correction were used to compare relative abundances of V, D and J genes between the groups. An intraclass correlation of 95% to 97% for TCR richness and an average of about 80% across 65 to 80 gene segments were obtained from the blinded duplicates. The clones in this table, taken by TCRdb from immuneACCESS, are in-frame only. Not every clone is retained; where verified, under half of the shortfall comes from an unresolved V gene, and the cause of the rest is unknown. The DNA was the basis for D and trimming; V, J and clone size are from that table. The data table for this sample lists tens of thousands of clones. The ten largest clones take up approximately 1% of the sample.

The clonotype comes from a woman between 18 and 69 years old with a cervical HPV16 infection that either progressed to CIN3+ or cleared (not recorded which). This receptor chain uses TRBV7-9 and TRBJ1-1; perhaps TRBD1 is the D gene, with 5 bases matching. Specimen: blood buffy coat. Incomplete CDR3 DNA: TGTGCCAGCAGCTTAGAAGGGGTCCGGAAA. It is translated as CASSLEGVRK. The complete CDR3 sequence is CASSLEGVRKAFF.